A selection of T cell receptor beta chains follows, all from one sample in a study of blood T cell repertoires in COVID-19. Measured with immunoSEQ multiplex PCR; TCRdb has only the in-frame clones, and not every one. The sample yields 110,000 to 150,000 clones, about 87% seen once. What was sequenced was peripheral blood. These receptors came from a woman between 45 and 60 years old with acute or convalescent COVID-19. Both conserved end residues are part of each CDR3. A clone size is listed for some rows: how often the clone was seen (once, few, many), or a class if it is expanded.

v_gene	abundance	j_gene	CDR3aa
TRBV19	-	TRBJ1-6	CASSIGQGLDNSPLHF
TRBV5-1	-	TRBJ2-5	CASSLDDRARETQYF
TRBV7-9	-	TRBJ2-5	CATARGETQYF
TRBV27	-	TRBJ1-5	CASSLRGNNQPQHF
TRBV9	-	TRBJ2-2	CASSAPQRGTNTGELFF
TRBV5-1	once	TRBJ2-7	CASSFTRTLPYEQYF
TRBV18	-	TRBJ2-6	CASSPSLSGANVLTF
TRBV6-5	-	TRBJ1-6	CASSSGRRRDSPLHF
TRBV19	-	TRBJ2-7	CASGGGWTDTYEQYF
TRBV7-9	-	TRBJ1-2	CASSLGQSPYGYTF
TRBV4-1	-	TRBJ1-2	CASSQYWTGRDGYTF
TRBV18	-	TRBJ2-1	CASSPPSQRAYNEQFF
TRBV5-8	-	TRBJ2-5	CASSYLEGGRTETQYF
TRBV2	-	TRBJ1-1	CASSEVGGSTEAFF
TRBV4-1	-	TRBJ2-7	CASSHLGQGAGSRYEQYF
TRBV5-4	-	TRBJ2-1	CASSLESPGTTYNEQFF
TRBV15	once	TRBJ1-6	CATSRVEGRPYNSPLHF
TRBV11-3	-	TRBJ2-1	CASSQGQGAKNEQFF
TRBV18	-	TRBJ2-3	CASSARLLDDTDTQYF
TRBV4-1	-	TRBJ1-4	CASSSPAAGGEKLFF
TRBV28	-	TRBJ2-2	CASSLSQAGELFF
TRBV6-1	-	TRBJ2-7	CASSETVPAYEQYF
TRBV11-1	-	TRBJ2-5	CASSLAGGIPAETQYF
TRBV3-1/TRBV3-2	-	TRBJ2-7	CASSLGGRSYEQYF
TRBV7-8	-	TRBJ1-2	CASSPPMQGPYGYTF
TRBV7-8	-	TRBJ1-1	CASSPRENTEAFF
TRBV21-1	-	TRBJ1-2	CASSKGQGPSFCDYGYTF
TRBV15	-	TRBJ2-2	CAIGGTGELFF
TRBV5-1	-	TRBJ1-1	CASSLVFWGQGAEAFF
TRBV18	-	TRBJ2-1	CASSPGQNNEQFF